The 28 T cell receptor beta chains given below trace back to one sample, sequenced in a study of blood T cell repertoires in COVID-19. Measured with immunoSEQ multiplex PCR; TCRdb has only the in-frame clones, and not every one. The table lists about 220,000 clones, 75% to 90% of them singletons. The sample comprised peripheral blood. The receptors were sampled from a man younger than 45 who had recovered from COVID-19.

J is TRBJ1-5 and V is TRBV7-9; D ambiguous. Germline V lookup: CDR1 SEHNR, CDR2 FQNEAQ (reference sequence). The CDR3 runs 12 residues. Trimming cost V 5 bases and J 7 bases, with 9 bases left between them. The CDR3 DNA reads TGTGCCAGCAGCCAGGAACGACAGCCCCAGCATTTT. Its translation: CASSQERQPQHF.

V is TRBV14 and J is TRBJ1-2; D perhaps matches TRBD1 (6 bases). The CDR3 is 16 amino acids. The V end lost 1 base, the J end lost 0 bases, and 12 bases lay between the germline ends. Germline V CDR1 and CDR2: SGHDN, FVKESK. The CDR3 DNA sequence: TGTGCCAGCAGCCAAGCTTACCAGGGGTCTAACTATGGCTACACCTTC. As protein: CASSQAYQGSNYGYTF.

The chain recombines TRBV6-6 with TRBJ1-1, with 10 positions matching TRBD1. The CDR3 contains 14 residues. Germline V gene sequence: CDR1 MNHNY, CDR2 SVGAGI (reference sequence). V was pared by 2 bases and J by 5 bases, with 2 bases of the junction left unmatched. The CDR3 DNA reads as TGTGCCAGCAGTTACGACAGGGGGCCAACTGAAGCTTTCTTT. Translated, it gives CASSYDRGPTEAFF.

V is TRBV7-2 and J is TRBJ2-7, with D tentatively TRBD1 (5 bases). Trimming took 0 bases from V and 3 from J, leaving 9 bases between them. Germline lookup yields CDR1 SGHTA and CDR2 FQGNSA. The CDR3 contains 14 residues. The CDR3 DNA is TGTGCCAGCAGCTTAGCCCAGGGCCTCTACGAGCAGTACTTC. Translated, it gives CASSLAQGLYEQYF.

This rearrangement joins TRBV6-2 or TRBV6-3 to TRBJ1-5, with D unclear. Looked up from germline, CDR1 is MNHEY and CDR2 is SVGEGT. The CDR3 has 13 residues. V was pared by 2 bases and J by 6 bases, with 8 bases between. CDR3 nucleotide sequence: TGTGCCAGCAGTTACAGGGAGAGTCAGCCCCAGCATTTT. Its translation: CASSYRESQPQHF.

The chain joins TRBV2 to TRBJ2-7, with unresolved D. The CDR3 spans 11 residues. From germline, CDR1 is SNHLY and CDR2 FYNNEI. Trimming cost V 8 bases and J 3 bases, with 8 bases left between them. CDR3 nucleotides: TGTGCCAGCGGAGTGGGCTACGAGCAGTACTTC. This gives the protein CASGVGYEQYF.

V usage is TRBV7-2 and J usage is TRBJ1-1, with 7 positions matching TRBD1. The CDR3 spans 13 residues. CDR1 and CDR2 (germline): SGHTA, FQGNSA. J gave up 4 bases and V 6 bases, and 5 bases lay outside the gene matches. CDR3 DNA sequence: TGTGCCAGCAGGACAGGGCCCTCCACTGAAGCTTTCTTT. Its protein is CASRTGPSTEAFF.

The chain combines TRBV5-1 with TRBJ1-6; a possible D gene is TRBD1 (5 bases). The CDR3 runs to 15 residues. Germline lookup yields CDR1 SGHRS and CDR2 YFSETQ. The V gene lost 7 bases and the J gene lost 5 bases, with 16 bases spanning the gap. CDR3 sequence: CASVQGDLDNSPLHF. As DNA, the CDR3 is TGCGCCAGCGTGCAAGGGGACTTAGATAATTCACCCCTCCACTTT.

The CDR3 nucleotides read TGTGCCAGCAGCTTCCTACCGAGGGTCAATTCACCCCTCCACTTT. Amino acid sequence: CASSFLPRVNSPLHF. The chain carries TRBV7-2 and TRBJ1-6, with unresolved D. V shed 3 bases and J shed 7 bases, with 13 bases lying between them. Germline V gene lookup returns CDR1 SGHTA and CDR2 FQGNSA. The CDR3 covers 15 residues. Full variable domain (rest looked up from reference TRBV7-2 and TRBJ1-6): GAGVSQSPSNKVTEKGKDVELRCDPISGHTALYWYRQSLGQGLEFLIYFQGNSAPDKSGLPSDRFSAERTGGSVSTLTIQRTQQEDSAVYLCASSFLPRVNSPLHFGNGTRLTVT.

This clone is a singleton in its sample. This sequence joins TRBV18 and TRBJ2-5; D gene uncertain. CDR1 KGHSH and CDR2 LQKENI come from the germline V gene. The CDR3 totals 13 residues. V was trimmed by 5 bases and J by 2 bases, leaving 9 bases between them. DNA of the CDR3: TGTGCCAGCTCAACCGGTGTACAAGAGACCCAGTACTTC. Its translation is CASSTGVQETQYF. Full variable domain (rest looked up from reference TRBV18 and TRBJ2-5): NAGVMQNPRHLVRRRGQEARLRCSPMKGHSHVYWYRQLPEEGLKFMVYLQKENIIDESGMPKERFSAEFPKEGPSILRIQQVVRGDSAAYFCASSTGVQETQYFGPGTRLLVL.

This chain joins TRBV6-5 and TRBJ2-1, with TRBD2 matching over 11 bases. Germline CDR1 reads MNHEY; CDR2 reads SVGAGI. After removal of 2 bases from V and 4 bases from J, the junction contained 4 bases not matched to a gene. This CDR3 region has 16 residues. The CDR3, as DNA: TGTGCCAGCAGTTACGTGTCTAGCGGGGGGTACAATGAGCAGTTCTTC. Its translation: CASSYVSSGGYNEQFF.

This sequence joins TRBV6-5 and TRBJ1-1; D gene uncertain. Germline assignment: CDR1 MNHEY and CDR2 SVGAGI. V gave up 5 bases and J gave up 1 base, with 8 bases separating them. The length of the CDR3 is 13 residues. CDR3: CASSPRRNTEAFF. CDR3 nucleotides: TGTGCCAGCAGTCCTCGCAGGAACACTGAAGCTTTCTTT.

This clone was counted once. This rearrangement joins TRBV19 to TRBJ2-7; D perhaps matches TRBD2 (5 bases). This CDR3 has 11 amino acids. The V and J ends lost 6 bases and 3 bases respectively, with 6 bases between them. CDR1 is LNHDA and CDR2 is SQIVND in the germline V gene (reference sequence). The CDR3 bases are TGTGCCAGTAGAGAGGGCTACGAGCAGTACTTC. Protein product: CASREGYEQYF.

The chain employs TRBV10-1 and TRBJ2-5, with 10 bases aligning to TRBD1. The CDR3 sequence is 15 residues long. Germline V gives CDR1 WNHNN, CDR2 SYGVQD (reference sequence). Trimming took 3 bases from V and 5 from J; bases not matched to a gene: 6. This CDR3 reads CASSDPGQGGETQYF. As DNA, the CDR3 is TGCGCCAGCAGTGACCCTGGACAGGGGGGGGAGACCCAGTACTTC.

The chain carries TRBV24-1 and TRBJ2-3, with 8 bases matching TRBD1. The CDR3 is made up of 15 amino acids. Per the germline V gene, CDR1 is KGHDR and CDR2 is SFDVKD. V was pared by 7 bases and J by 3 bases, with 8 bases of the junction left unmatched. This CDR3 reads CATRGAGGRTDTQYF. CDR3 bases: TGTGCCACCAGGGGGGCAGGGGGCCGGACAGATACGCAGTATTTT.

A single count supports this clone. The DNA of the CDR3 is TGTGCCAGCAGTGAATTCTTTGAGGGGGAGCAGCCCCAGCATTTT. This translates into CASSEFFEGEQPQHF. V and J are TRBV6-1 and TRBJ1-5; possibly TRBD1 for D (6 bases). V shed 2 bases and J shed 7 bases, with 15 bases lying between them. The CDR3 runs 15 residues. Germline V gene sequence: CDR1 MNHNS, CDR2 SASEGT.

The gene calls are TRBV6-5 and TRBJ2-3; TRBD2 matches at 9 bases. V trimming: 6 bases; J trimming: 2 bases; junction bases outside the gene matches: 6. The CDR3 contains 15 residues. Looked up from germline, CDR1 is MNHEY and CDR2 is SVGAGI. The CDR3 DNA reads as TGTGCCAGCAGAGCGCGGGGGGGCCTCACAGATACGCAGTATTTT. Translated, it gives CASRARGGLTDTQYF.

The genes are TRBV25-1 and TRBJ1-1; no reliable D call. Trimming cost V 2 bases and J 8 bases, with 15 bases left between them. CDR1 and CDR2 (germline): MGHDK, SYGVNS. This CDR3 comprises 14 residues. CDR3 in amino acids: CASSEGPGEIEAFF. The CDR3, as DNA: TGTGCCAGCAGTGAAGGCCCTGGGGAGATAGAAGCTTTCTTT.

This chain joins TRBV6-6 and TRBJ1-1; 7 positions match TRBD1. The CDR3 covers 14 residues. Germline V gene sequence: CDR1 MNHNY, CDR2 SVGAGI (reference sequence). The V gene end was trimmed by 0 bases and the J gene end by 7 bases; junction bases not matched to a gene: 5. The CDR3 here is CASSYSGQVLEAFF. CDR3 nucleotide sequence: TGTGCCAGCAGTTACTCCGGACAGGTTCTTGAAGCTTTCTTT.

This clone was counted a single time. This rearrangement joins TRBV5-5 to TRBJ1-3; D gene ambiguous. Trimming cost V 4 bases and J 0 bases, with 14 bases left between them. Per germline, CDR1 SGHKS and CDR2 YYEKEE (reference sequence). The CDR3 contains 16 residues. The CDR3 here is CASSPLRESSGNTIYF. The DNA for the CDR3 is TGTGCCAGCAGCCCGCTCCGGGAGAGCTCTGGAAACACCATATATTTT.

This chain links TRBV27 with TRBJ1-1, with TRBD1 matching 8 bases. This CDR3 region has 14 residues. Trimming at V came to 3 bases and at J to 5 bases, leaving 5 bases not matched to a gene. Germline values: CDR1 MNHEY, CDR2 SMNVEV (reference sequence). As DNA, the CDR3 is TGTGCCAGCAGTTTCAGGGGGCGGGAGACTGAAGCTTTCTTT. This codes for CASSFRGRETEAFF.

V is TRBV6-5 and J is TRBJ2-7; maybe TRBD2 (5 bases). The V gene's germline CDR1 is MNHEY and CDR2 SVGAGI. Trimming took 4 bases from V and 5 from J, leaving 18 bases between them. The length of the CDR3 is 15 residues. DNA for the CDR3: TGTGCCAGCAGTTTATCCCCGCGGGTTCCCGACGAGCAGTACTTC. It is translated as CASSLSPRVPDEQYF.

This sequence joins TRBV4-2 and TRBJ1-4, with a tentative D call TRBD1 (5 bases). Germline loops: CDR1 LGHNA, CDR2 YNFKEQ. V was shortened by 0 bases and J by 4 bases, with 15 bases between the two germline ends. CDR3 length equals 17 residues. CDR3 residues: CASSQDFYQGLNEKLFF. Written as DNA, the CDR3 is TGTGCCAGCAGCCAAGATTTTTATCAGGGACTTAATGAAAAACTGTTTTTT.

The chain has TRBV20-1 and TRBJ1-2; TRBD1 agrees at 7 bases. This CDR3 spans 20 amino acids. The V and J ends lost 3 bases and 4 bases, in that order; junction bases with no gene match: 26. Germline V gene lookup returns CDR1 DFQATT and CDR2 SNEGSKA (reference sequence). CDR3 amino acids: CSASSRFAGTARGPAYGYTF. DNA for the CDR3: TGCAGTGCTAGTAGTCGGTTTGCCGGGACAGCTAGAGGACCGGCCTATGGCTACACCTTC.

In this sample, this clone turned up a few times. The chain employs TRBV12-3 or TRBV12-4 and TRBJ1-1; D is perhaps TRBD1 (5 bases). V lost 10 bases and J lost 5, with 11 bases in between. The CDR3 is made up of 11 amino acids. In DNA, the CDR3 is TGTGCCAACGTCGGGGGTACTGAAGCTTTCTTT. Translating gives CANVGGTEAFF.

The chain carries TRBV7-8 and TRBJ1-2, with D possibly being TRBD1 (6 bases). CDR1 is SGHVS and CDR2 is FQNEAQ in the germline V gene. V lost 3 bases, J lost 2 bases, and 13 bases lay in between. This CDR3 comprises 15 residues. CDR3 loop: CASSFRPTGNYGYTF. The CDR3 coding sequence is TGTGCCAGCAGCTTTAGACCTACAGGGAACTATGGCTACACCTTC. The full variable domain, rest sourced from reference TRBV7-8 and TRBJ1-2, is GAGVSQSPRYKVAKRGQDVALRCDPISGHVSLFWYQQALGQGPEFLTYFQNEAQLDKSGLPSDRFFAERPEGSVSTLKIQRTQQEDSAVYLCASSFRPTGNYGYTFGSGTRLTVV.

The genes are TRBV19 and TRBJ1-2; D is possibly TRBD1 (5 bases). The CDR3 is 14 residues long. Trimming cost V 6 bases and J 2 bases, with 13 bases left between them. Germline V gene sequence: CDR1 LNHDA, CDR2 SQIVND (reference sequence). The DNA of the CDR3 is TGTGCCAGTAGCCCTTCGGACAAGAACTATGGCTACACCTTC. Its protein product is CASSPSDKNYGYTF. Full variable domain (remainder filled in from reference TRBV19 and TRBJ1-2): DGGITQSPKYLFRKEGQNVTLSCEQNLNHDAMYWYRQDPGQGLRLIYYSQIVNDFQKGDIAEGYSVSREKKESFPLTVTSAQKNPTAFYLCASSPSDKNYGYTFGSGTRLTVV.

V is TRBV18 and J is TRBJ2-1; 11 bases line up with TRBD1. The CDR3 loop spans 16 amino acids. The V gene's germline CDR1 is KGHSH and CDR2 LQKENI. Trimming at V came to 3 bases and at J to 9 bases, leaving 10 bases not matched to a gene. The CDR3 DNA follows: TGTGCCAGCTCACCCGGACAGGGGGCATTCGGGAGTGAGCAGTTCTTC. Its translation: CASSPGQGAFGSEQFF.